This is a list of T cell receptor beta chains from one sample in a study of cytomegalovirus exposure and HLA in healthy donors. Clones were read by immunoSEQ multiplex PCR, and TCRdb kept only the in-frame ones, dropping some. The repertoire includes some 150,000 clones, around 65% of them detected once, and 3% sits in the top ten. The sample consisted of PBMCs. The receptors here all came from a woman between 25 and 40 years old in good health and CMV-seropositive. The CDR3 runs from the conserved cysteine through the conserved F or W. A D gene is named only where the DNA matches it firmly. Clone size appears in some rows only: once, few, many, or a class for an expanded clone.

size: -; D: -; J: TRBJ1-1; V: TRBV29-1; DNA: TGCAGCTTGTGGGGGGTAGAAATTGGAGCTTTCTTT; CDR3: CSLWGVEIGAFF
size: -; D: -; J: TRBJ2-7; V: TRBV29-1; DNA: TGCAGCGTGGGAGGACAGGGAGGGTCCTACGAGCAGTACTTC; CDR3: CSVGGQGGSYEQYF
size: -; D: -; J: TRBJ2-1; V: TRBV11-2; DNA: TGTGCCAGCAGCTTAGGCAGTCACTACAATGAGCAGTTCTTC; CDR3: CASSLGSHYNEQFF
size: few; D: -; J: TRBJ2-1; V: TRBV28; DNA: TGTGCCAGCAGCCCGAAGTACCCCACCACTAATGAGCAGTTCTTC; CDR3: CASSPKYPTTNEQFF
size: -; D: TRBD1; J: TRBJ1-1; V: TRBV19; DNA: TGTGCCAGTAGTCTCATAGGGACAGGGCACACTGAAGCTTTCTTT; CDR3: CASSLIGTGHTEAFF
size: -; D: -; J: TRBJ1-1; V: TRBV5-1; DNA: TGCGCCAGCAGCACAACCTCGAGGGCCGGGAACACTGAAGCTTTCTTT; CDR3: CASSTTSRAGNTEAFF
size: -; D: TRBD2; J: TRBJ2-6; V: TRBV29-1; DNA: TGCAGCGCTCTAGCGGGAACTGGGGCCAACGTCCTGACTTTC; CDR3: CSALAGTGANVLTF
size: -; D: -; J: TRBJ2-3; V: TRBV11-2; DNA: TGTGCCGGGAGGGGGGGAAACACAGATACGCAGTATTTT; CDR3: CAGRGGNTDTQYF
size: -; D: TRBD2; J: TRBJ2-7; V: TRBV2; DNA: TGTGCCAGCAGCTCCGGGGGGTTTGGGGCCTACGAGCAGTACTTC; CDR3: CASSSGGFGAYEQYF
size: few; D: TRBD1; J: TRBJ2-5; V: TRBV6-5; DNA: TGTGCCACCAATACGGACAGGGTGGTGGAGACCCAGTACTTC; CDR3: CATNTDRVVETQYF
size: -; D: -; J: TRBJ2-7; V: TRBV20-1; DNA: TGCAGTGCTCAGACTAACTACGAGCAGTACTTC; CDR3: CSAQTNYEQYF
size: -; D: -; J: TRBJ1-1; V: TRBV20-1; DNA: TGCAGTGCTAGCCTGACTGAAGCTTTCTTT; CDR3: CSASLTEAFF